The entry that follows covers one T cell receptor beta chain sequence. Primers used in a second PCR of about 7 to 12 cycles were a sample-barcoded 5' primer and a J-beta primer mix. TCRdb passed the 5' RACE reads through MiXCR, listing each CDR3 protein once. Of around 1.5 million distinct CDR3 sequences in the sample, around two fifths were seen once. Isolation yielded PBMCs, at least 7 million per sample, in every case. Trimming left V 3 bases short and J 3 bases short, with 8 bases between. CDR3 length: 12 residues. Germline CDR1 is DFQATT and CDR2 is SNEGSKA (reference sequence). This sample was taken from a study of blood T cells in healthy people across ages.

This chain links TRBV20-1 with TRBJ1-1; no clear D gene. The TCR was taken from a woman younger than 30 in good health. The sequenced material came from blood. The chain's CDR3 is CSASPRDTEAFF. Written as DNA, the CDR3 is TGCAGTGCTAGTCCGCGGGACACTGAAGCTTTCTTT.